The 18 T cell receptor beta chains below all came from one sample that was sequenced in a study of T cells in Graves' hyperthyroidism and ophthalmopathy. TCR beta CDR3 regions were amplified from RNA transcripts. The HTBI primer set served for first-round RT-PCR of the TCR CDR3. TCRdb re-called the multiplex PCR reads through MiXCR, storing one row per CDR3 protein. The table records around 390,000 distinct CDR3 sequences, about 14% of them present only once. The sequencing input was blood. These receptors were collected from a woman aged 25 to 39 with Graves' ophthalmopathy.

There are many counts of this clonotype. V and J are TRBV28 and TRBJ1-4; 11 nucleotides line up with TRBD1. The germline CDR1 and CDR2 sequences are MDHEN and SYDVKM. The J segment lost 10 bases and the V segment lost 3 bases, leaving 7 bases of the junction unmatched. The CDR3 loop spans 15 amino acids. The CDR3 region has the DNA TGTGCCAGCAGTTTGCTCGGACAGGGGGCGGGAAAACTGTTTTTT. Amino acid sequence: CASSLLGQGAGKLFF.

V and J are TRBV4-1 and TRBJ2-2, with D perhaps given as TRBD1 or TRBD2 (5 bases each). The V end lost 0 bases, the J end lost 1 base, and 15 bases lay between the germline ends. The CDR3 length is 18 residues. Germline V gene lookup returns CDR1 MGHRA and CDR2 YSYEKL. CDR3 sequence: CASSQEGLGTVNTGELFF. The CDR3 DNA reads TGCGCCAGCAGCCAAGAGGGGCTCGGGACGGTGAACACCGGGGAGCTGTTTTTT.

The table lists this clonotype with many counts. This sequence joins TRBV24-1 and TRBJ2-5; the D is unclear. Looked up from germline, CDR1 is KGHDR and CDR2 is SFDVKD. V lost 3 bases and J lost 7, with 11 bases in between. This CDR3 contains 13 residues. Here the CDR3 reads CATSDLGKRTQYF. In DNA, the CDR3 is TGTGCCACCAGTGATCTGGGCAAGAGGACCCAGTACTTC.

The table lists this clonotype with many counts. The chain uses TRBV20-1 and TRBJ2-1; D remains unclear. V gave up 3 bases and J gave up 6 bases, with 3 bases separating them. CDR3 length equals 10 residues. Germline CDR1 reads DFQATT; CDR2 reads SNEGSKA (reference sequence). The CDR3 region has the DNA TGCAGTGCTAGGCTCAATGAGCAGTTCTTC. It yields the protein CSARLNEQFF.

This clonotype was found many times. The chain carries TRBV6-2 or TRBV6-3 and TRBJ2-7; D is uncertain. V dropped 5 bases and J dropped 0 bases, with 17 bases sitting between them. The CDR3 loop spans 16 amino acids. Germline V CDR1 and CDR2: MNHEY, SVGEGT. The CDR3 loop reads CASSPTPFRFSYEQYF. The CDR3 DNA reads TGTGCCAGCAGTCCGACACCCTTCCGTTTCTCCTACGAGCAGTACTTC.

This clonotype was detected many times. The chain employs TRBV24-1 and TRBJ2-2; 8 bases align to TRBD1. Unmatched junction bases numbered 7, after V lost 1 base and J lost 1 base. CDR1 and CDR2 (germline): KGHDR, SFDVKD. This CDR3 contains 18 residues. The CDR3 spells CATSDLPRGTGNTGELFF. DNA for the CDR3: TGTGCCACCAGTGATTTACCGAGGGGGACAGGGAACACCGGGGAGCTGTTTTTT.

This clonotype was seen repeatedly, ten times or more. The rearrangement joins TRBV18 to TRBJ2-7, with 7 bases aligning to TRBD1. CDR1 and CDR2 from the germline V gene are KGHSH and LQKENI. Germline trimming cut 4 bases from V and 5 bases from J; bases unmatched to any gene: 5. The CDR3 runs to 13 residues. CDR3 amino acids: CASSQETGNEQYF. The CDR3 DNA reads as TGTGCCAGCTCACAGGAGACAGGGAACGAGCAGTACTTC.

This clonotype appeared many times. The chain is built from TRBV7-9 and TRBJ2-7; possibly TRBD2 for D (6 bases). V was shortened by 1 base and J by 1 base, with 20 bases between the two germline ends. Germline CDR1 is SEHNR and CDR2 is FQNEAQ (reference sequence). CDR3 length: 18 residues. The CDR3 DNA sequence: TGTGCCAGCAGCTTAGGGGTACTAGCCGACCAAGTTTCCTACGAGCAGTACTTC. It encodes CASSLGVLADQVSYEQYF.

This clonotype was found many times. The genes are TRBV18 and TRBJ1-3; 7 positions match TRBD1. The trim removed 6 bases at V and 2 bases at J, leaving 10 bases unmatched. The germline CDR1 and CDR2 sequences are KGHSH and LQKENI. The CDR3 consists of 16 residues. In DNA, the CDR3 is TGTGCCAGCTCGGCCGGGACAGTGAAAACTGGAAACACCATATATTTT. Amino acid sequence: CASSAGTVKTGNTIYF.

V is TRBV12-5 and J is TRBJ2-5, with TRBD1 matching 8 bases. The CDR3 runs to 13 residues. The V gene's germline CDR1 is LGHNT and CDR2 FRNRAP. Losses at the gene ends were 5 bases for V and 11 bases for J; bases not matched to a gene: 10. The CDR3 DNA reads TGTGCTAGTGGTCCGGAAGGGACAGGTGGACAGTACTTC. Translated: CASGPEGTGGQYF.

This clonotype was observed many times. The chain couples TRBV20-1 to TRBJ2-1, with D tentatively TRBD2 (5 bases). Germline assignment: CDR1 DFQATT and CDR2 SNEGSKA (reference sequence). V was trimmed by 6 bases and J by 1 base, leaving 13 bases between them. The CDR3 has 14 residues. The chain's CDR3 is CSAYTLVSYNEQFF. The CDR3 coding sequence is TGCAGTGCCTATACACTAGTATCCTACAATGAGCAGTTCTTC.

This clonotype was recorded at least ten times. This rearrangement joins TRBV7-6 to TRBJ2-7, with 7 bases identical to TRBD1. The CDR3 has 15 residues. Trimming cost V 5 bases and J 4 bases; bases outside gene matches: 11. Germline assignment: CDR1 SGHVS and CDR2 FNYEAQ. CDR3: CASSPMAGDSYEQYF. As DNA, the CDR3 is TGTGCCAGCAGCCCGATGGCTGGGGACAGTTACGAGCAGTACTTC.

This clonotype was seen at least ten times. This chain joins TRBV20-1 and TRBJ2-7, with a possible D match to TRBD2 (5 bases). Germline CDR1 DFQATT, CDR2 SNEGSKA (reference sequence). The CDR3 loop spans 12 amino acids. Trimming took 6 bases from V and 0 from J, leaving 9 bases between them. In nucleotides, the CDR3 is TGCAGTGCGCGCGGGCGCTCCTACGAGCAGTACTTC. Translating gives CSARGRSYEQYF.

The table lists this clonotype with many counts. The chain recombines TRBV6-1 with TRBJ1-2; possibly TRBD1 for D (6 bases). The CDR3 sequence is 12 residues long. Trimming shortened V by 6 bases and J by 8 bases, and 13 bases separated the two germline ends. Per the germline V gene, CDR1 is MNHNS and CDR2 is SASEGT. As DNA, the CDR3 is TGTGCCAGCAGACTCGGGACAAGCGGCTACACCTTC. Translating it yields CASRLGTSGYTF.

This clonotype was observed at least ten times. The rearrangement links TRBV7-6 to TRBJ2-1; D is unclear. The CDR3 covers 15 residues. Trimming took off 4 bases at V and 0 bases at J, with 10 bases between the two ends. Germline CDR1 reads SGHVS; CDR2 reads FNYEAQ. The CDR3 sequence: CASSSVLSSYNEQFF. CDR3 in DNA: TGTGCCAGCAGCTCCGTGCTAAGCTCCTACAATGAGCAGTTCTTC. Full variable domain (outside the CDR3, taken from reference TRBV7-6 and TRBJ2-1): GAGVSQSPRYKVTKRGQDVALRCDPISGHVSLYWYRQALGQGPEFLTYFNYEAQQDKSGLPNDRFSAERPEGSISTLTIQRTEQRDSAMYRCASSSVLSSYNEQFFGPGTRLTVL.

At least ten counts were recorded for this clonotype. The chain uses TRBV28 and TRBJ2-3, with D possibly being TRBD2 (6 bases). The CDR3 is made up of 15 amino acids. Germline V gene lookup returns CDR1 MDHEN and CDR2 SYDVKM. The V gene lost 4 bases and the J gene lost 0 bases, with 11 bases spanning the gap. CDR3 in DNA: TGTGCCAGCAGTTCCTCGGGACTTAGCACAGATACGCAGTATTTT. This gives the protein CASSSSGLSTDTQYF.

This clonotype occurred a few times. The chain uses TRBV12-3 or TRBV12-4 and TRBJ2-3, with TRBD1 matching 8 bases. V shed 6 bases, J shed 6 bases, and the junction held 11 bases outside the gene matches. The CDR3 has 15 amino acids. CDR3 residues: CASRKTGGGHDTQYF. The CDR3 region has the DNA TGTGCCAGCAGAAAAACAGGGGGAGGACATGATACGCAGTATTTT.

This clonotype was seen at least ten times. The chain uses TRBV7-9 and TRBJ1-4; D gene ambiguous. The CDR3 totals 17 residues. V lost 3 bases, J lost 1 base, and 15 bases lay in between. Germline CDR1 SEHNR, CDR2 FQNEAQ (reference sequence). This chain's CDR3 is CASSFYLTAETNEKLFF. The CDR3, as DNA: TGTGCCAGCAGCTTTTATCTTACGGCAGAAACTAATGAAAAACTGTTTTTT.